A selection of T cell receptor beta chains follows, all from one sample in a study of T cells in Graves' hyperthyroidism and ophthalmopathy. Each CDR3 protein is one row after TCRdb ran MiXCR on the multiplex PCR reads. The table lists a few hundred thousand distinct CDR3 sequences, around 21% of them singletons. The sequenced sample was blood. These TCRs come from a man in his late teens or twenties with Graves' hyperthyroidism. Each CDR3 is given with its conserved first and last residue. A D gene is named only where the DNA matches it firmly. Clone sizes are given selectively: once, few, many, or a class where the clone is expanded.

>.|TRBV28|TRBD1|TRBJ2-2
CASRSFGTGASTGELFF
TGTGCCAGCAGAAGCTTCGGGACAGGGGCTTCCACCGGGGAGCTGTTTTTT
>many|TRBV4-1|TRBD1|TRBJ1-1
CASSPQTGGRTEAFF
TGCGCCAGCAGCCCGCAGACAGGGGGCCGGACTGAAGCTTTCTTT
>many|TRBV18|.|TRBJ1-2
CASSQIIRETYGYTF
TGTGCCAGCTCACAAATCATCAGGGAAACCTATGGCTACACCTTC
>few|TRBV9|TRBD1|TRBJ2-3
CASSVRQGLADTQYF
TGTGCCAGCAGCGTCAGACAGGGGTTGGCAGATACGCAGTATTTT
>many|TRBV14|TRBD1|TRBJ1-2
CASSLLPGQGPTEDGYTF
TGTGCCAGCAGCCTATTACCGGGACAGGGACCTACCGAAGATGGCTACACCTTC
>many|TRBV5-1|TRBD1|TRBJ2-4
CASSLAGQGHNIQYF
TGCGCCAGCAGCTTGGCGGGACAGGGTCACAACATTCAGTACTTC
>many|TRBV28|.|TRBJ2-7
CASSFHISYEQYF
TGTGCCAGCAGTTTCCACATCTCCTACGAGCAGTACTTC
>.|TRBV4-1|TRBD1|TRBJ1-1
CASSQGDRGPGHTEAFF
TGCGCCAGCAGCCAAGGGGACAGGGGCCCCGGTCACACTGAAGCTTTCTTT
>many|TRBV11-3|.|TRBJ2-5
CASRPQGSRETQYF
TGTGCCAGCAGACCCCAGGGCAGTCGGGAGACCCAGTACTTC
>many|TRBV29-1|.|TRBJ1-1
CSVPGRGAFF
TGCAGCGTCCCTGGAAGGGGAGCTTTCTTT
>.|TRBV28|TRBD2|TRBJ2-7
CASSHGTSGSGEQYF
TGTGCCAGCAGCCATGGGACTAGCGGGAGCGGGGAGCAGTACTTC
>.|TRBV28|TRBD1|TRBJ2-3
CASSFRGLADTQYF
TGTGCCAGCAGTTTCAGGGGGCTCGCAGATACGCAGTATTTT
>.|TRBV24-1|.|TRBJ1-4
CATGGGSNEKLFF
TGTGCCACCGGTGGCGGCTCTAATGAAAAACTGTTTTTT
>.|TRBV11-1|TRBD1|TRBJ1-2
CASSSPGGQFLGYGYTF
TGTGCCAGCAGCTCACCGGGGGGACAGTTCTTAGGTTATGGCTACACCTTC
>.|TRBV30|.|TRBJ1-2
CAWSVQRFAGGYTF
TGTGCCTGGAGTGTACAACGATTCGCTGGAGGCTACACCTTC
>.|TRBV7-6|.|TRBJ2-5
CASSLSGTSGTQYF
TGTGCCAGCAGCTTATCCGGGACTTCAGGGACCCAGTACTTC
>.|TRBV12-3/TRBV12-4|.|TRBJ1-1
CASSLYGTGAFF
TGTGCCAGCAGTTTGTACGGGACGGGAGCTTTCTTT
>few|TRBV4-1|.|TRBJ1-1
CASSQDTLLNTEAFF
TGCGCCAGCAGCCAAGACACACTATTGAACACTGAAGCTTTCTTT
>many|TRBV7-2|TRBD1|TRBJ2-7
CASSSDRGGGEQYF
TGTGCCAGCAGCTCCGACAGGGGAGGAGGGGAGCAGTACTTC
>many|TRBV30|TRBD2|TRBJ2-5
CAWASGGLAGGETQYF
TGTGCCTGGGCCTCGGGAGGACTAGCGGGCGGAGAGACCCAGTACTTC
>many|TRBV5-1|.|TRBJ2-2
CASTAGSNTGELFF
TGCGCCAGCACCGCCGGATCGAACACCGGGGAGCTGTTTTTT